This TCR beta chain was obtained from a study of OX40 agonist ivuxolimab in advanced cancers. Study at large: Ivuxolimab, an agonist antibody against OX40 (CD134), was given to patients. Patients enrolled in dose escalation were diagnosed with hepatocellular carcinoma, melanoma, renal cell or head and neck cancer.

As for this clone: What it recognizes is unknown.

The CDR3 runs to 18 residues. In germline, CDR1 is SGHRS, CDR2 YFSETQ. J gave up 0 bases and V 5 bases, and 10 bases lay outside the gene matches. TCRdb keeps only in-frame clones here, not all; method: immunoSEQ multiplex PCR. The top ten hold roughly 5.2% of the sample, which has 95,000 to 100,000 clones, about four fifths seen once. Study-level findings and limits: Relative to CD4+ cells, CD8+ T cells on average had more expanded clones.

This specimen consisted of CD4+ or CD8+ T cells sorted from blood, obtained in a trial of the OX40 agonist ivuxolimab. The chain joins TRBV5-1 to TRBJ2-6; TRBD1 matches at 8 bases. The receptor was derived from an adult with an advanced solid tumor such as melanoma, head and neck, liver or kidney cancer. This chain's CDR3 is CASRRDPGQGSGANVLTF. The CDR3 DNA reads as TGCGCCAGCAGACGCGACCCAGGACAGGGCTCTGGGGCCAACGTCCTGACTTTC.